Listed here are 32 T cell receptor beta chains from one sample, sequenced in a study of T cell clonotyping in hematopoietic cell transplantation. The time point was: recipient sample about 28 days before transplant, after cytoreduction. Clones were sequenced by immunoSEQ multiplex PCR, and TCRdb holds only the in-frame ones, with some missing. Of about 21,000 clones listed, 85% to 90% are singletons. The sequencing here drew on peripheral blood mononuclear cells, taken before stem cell transplant. These receptors were obtained from a young man with biphenotypic leukemia. Some clones in this sample may be carry-over from other donors' samples.

CDR3 sequence reads: CASSRQKKETQYF. The CDR3 DNA reads TGTGCCAGCAGCCGACAGAAGAAAGAGACCCAGTACTTC. The genes are TRBV11-3 and TRBJ2-5; D possibly corresponds to TRBD1 (5 bases). V was shortened by 5 bases and J by 3 bases, with 10 bases between the two germline ends. Germline CDR1 reads SGHNT; CDR2 reads YENEEA. CDR3 length: 13 residues.

The CDR3 bases are TGTGCCATCCGGGACTTTAGCACAGATACGCAGTATTTT. It codes for CAIRDFSTDTQYF. V usage is TRBV27 and J usage is TRBJ2-3; the D gene is possibly TRBD2 (6 bases). Trimming took off 10 bases at V and 0 bases at J, with 11 bases between the two ends. This CDR3 comprises 13 residues. CDR1 and CDR2 (germline): MNHEY, SMNVEV (reference sequence).

This clone is a singleton in its sample. The rearrangement links TRBV30 to TRBJ1-1; no clear D. The CDR3 sequence is 14 residues long. V lost 4 bases and J lost 0, with 12 bases in between. Per germline, CDR1 GTSNPN and CDR2 SVGIG (reference sequence). CDR3 nucleotide sequence: TGTGCCTGGACCCGACCGACTATGAACACTGAAGCTTTCTTT. This sequence encodes CAWTRPTMNTEAFF.

This chain connects TRBV7-9 to TRBJ1-6; weak D call: TRBD1 (6 bases). With 2 bases removed from V and 5 bases from J, the gap between germline ends came to 10 bases. The germline CDR1 and CDR2 sequences are SEHNR and FQNEAQ (reference sequence). This CDR3 region has 15 residues. CDR3 residues: CASSLTRGNNSPLHF. In nucleotides, the CDR3 is TGTGCCAGCAGCTTAACCAGGGGAAATAATTCACCCCTCCACTTT.

The rearrangement uses TRBV2 and TRBJ1-5; weak D call: TRBD1 (5 bases). V lost 6 bases and J 3 bases, leaving 18 bases between the germline ends. This CDR3 comprises 16 residues. CDR1 is SNHLY and CDR2 is FYNNEI in the germline V gene. In DNA form, the CDR3 reads TGTGCCAGCAGCTTCACTGCAGGGCCCCTCAATCAGCCCCAGCATTTT. This sequence encodes CASSFTAGPLNQPQHF.

The genes are TRBV7-2 and TRBJ1-1; no clear D. CDR3 length: 14 residues. CDR1 and CDR2 (germline): SGHTA, FQGNSA. Trimming took off 3 bases at V and 0 bases at J, with 8 bases between the two ends. The CDR3 reads CASSLRSMNTEAFF. The CDR3 DNA is TGTGCCAGCAGCTTGCGTTCCATGAACACTGAAGCTTTCTTT.

The gene calls are TRBV7-9 and TRBJ1-1; D uncertain. The germline V gene has CDR1 SEHNR and CDR2 FQNEAQ (reference sequence). The CDR3 length is 11 residues. V lost 9 bases, J lost 8 bases, and 13 bases lay in between. CDR3 DNA: TGTGCCAGTACCGGAAGATCGGAAGCTTTCTTT. Its protein product is CASTGRSEAFF.

This clone appeared a few times. The chain recombines TRBV5-1 with TRBJ1-6; D unclear. The CDR3 runs 12 residues. Trimming pared 0 bases from V and 11 bases from J, leaving 6 bases between. CDR1 and CDR2 (germline): SGHRS, YFSETQ. This chain's CDR3 is CASSLDGPPLHF. CDR3 nucleotides: TGCGCCAGCAGCTTGGACGGACCACCCCTCCACTTT.

V usage is TRBV5-1 and J usage is TRBJ2-1; D ambiguous. Germline CDR1 reads SGHRS; CDR2 reads YFSETQ. CDR3 length equals 13 residues. Trimming stripped 7 bases from V and 0 bases from J, with 8 bases between. This chain's CDR3 is CASAESSYNEQFF. The CDR3 coding sequence is TGCGCCAGCGCGGAGAGCTCCTACAATGAGCAGTTCTTC.

CDR3 amino acids: CSATQGSEAFF. As DNA, the CDR3 is TGCAGTGCCACGCAGGGTTCTGAAGCTTTCTTT. The genes are TRBV20-1 and TRBJ1-1; the D gene is possibly TRBD1 (5 bases). The CDR3 totals 11 residues. The V gene lost 6 bases and the J gene lost 6 bases, with 11 bases spanning the gap. From germline, CDR1 is DFQATT and CDR2 SNEGSKA (reference sequence).

This chain joins TRBV27 and TRBJ1-2; D call uncertain. The CDR3 extends over 11 amino acids. The V gene lost 6 bases and the J gene lost 5 bases, with 7 bases spanning the gap. Germline CDR1 MNHEY, CDR2 SMNVEV (reference sequence). The CDR3 DNA sequence: TGTGCCAGCAGGGCAGGTTATGGCTACACCTTC. Translating it yields CASRAGYGYTF.

The rearrangement links TRBV4-3 to TRBJ1-4, with TRBD1 matching 9 bases. CDR1 is LGHNA, CDR2 YSLEER, per germline. CDR3 length: 17 residues. V shed 1 base, J shed 4 bases, and the junction held 7 bases outside the gene matches. CDR3: CASSQAGTGRLNEKLFF. The CDR3 DNA reads as TGCGCCAGCAGCCAAGCAGGGACAGGGAGGCTTAATGAAAAACTGTTTTTT.

Concerning this clone: In the same sample, other DNA sequences code for this CDR3. The CDR3 spells CAWSPSTDTQYF. The CDR3 coding sequence is TGTGCCTGGAGTCCGAGCACAGATACGCAGTATTTT. The J gene is TRBJ2-3, the V gene TRBV30; D gene ambiguous. Germline V gene data show CDR1 as GTSNPN and CDR2 as SVGIG (reference sequence). Trimming shortened V by 2 bases and J by 0 bases, and 3 bases separated the two germline ends. The CDR3 spans 12 residues. Based on the CDR3 plus reference TRBV30 and TRBJ2-3, the full variable domain is SQTIHQWPATLVQPVGSPLSLECTVEGTSNPNLYWYRQAAGRGLQLLFYSVGIGQISSEVPQNLSASRPQDRQFILSSKKLLLSDSGFYLCAWSPSTDTQYFGPGTRLTVL.

The CDR3 sequence: CASSTDREETQYF. As DNA, the CDR3 is TGTGCCAGTAGCACGGACAGGGAAGAGACCCAGTACTTC. The rearrangement links TRBV19 to TRBJ2-5, with 8 nucleotides matching TRBD1. Germline V gene sequence: CDR1 LNHDA, CDR2 SQIVND (reference sequence). The V and J ends lost 6 bases and 3 bases, in that order; junction bases with no gene match: 3. The CDR3 is 13 residues long.

The CDR3 DNA sequence: TGTGCCAGCAGTGAAAAGTCTTCAGGGAAAGGGCACTATGGCTACACCTTC. The encoded protein is CASSEKSSGKGHYGYTF. The chain couples TRBV6-4 to TRBJ1-2; D is possibly TRBD1 (5 bases). With 3 bases removed from V and 3 bases from J, the gap between germline ends came to 20 bases. This CDR3 is 17 amino acids long. CDR1 is MRHNA and CDR2 is SNTAGT in the germline V gene.

The chain is built from TRBV2 and TRBJ1-5, with 10 positions matching TRBD1. V trimming: 4 bases; J trimming: 0 bases; junction bases outside the gene matches: 3. The CDR3 totals 16 residues. In germline, CDR1 is SNHLY, CDR2 FYNNEI. The DNA of the CDR3 is TGTGCCAGCAGTGGACAGGGGGCGAATAGCAATCAGCCCCAGCATTTT. The encoded protein is CASSGQGANSNQPQHF.

The chain couples TRBV27 to TRBJ2-7, with TRBD1 matching over 9 bases. Looked up from germline, CDR1 is MNHEY and CDR2 is SMNVEV (reference sequence). V trimming: 5 bases; J trimming: 3 bases; junction bases outside the gene matches: 5. CDR3 length: 14 amino acids. CDR3 region: CASSPSTGGYEQYF. For the CDR3, the DNA is TGTGCCAGCAGTCCCTCGACAGGGGGCTACGAGCAGTACTTC.

This chain joins TRBV10-1 and TRBJ1-2; D is perhaps TRBD1 (6 bases). Germline-derived CDR1 and CDR2 are WNHNN and SYGVQD (reference sequence). The V end was cut by 6 bases, the J end by 3 bases, with 8 bases between. The CDR3 totals 12 residues. The CDR3: CASSAGDYGYTF. In DNA, the CDR3 is TGCGCCAGCAGCGCAGGGGACTATGGCTACACCTTC.

This chain links TRBV19 with TRBJ1-1; no reliable D call. CDR3 length: 11 residues. V was cut by 6 bases and J by 2 bases, with 4 bases left in between. Germline CDR1 and CDR2: LNHDA and SQIVND (reference sequence). The CDR3 coding sequence is TGTGCCAGTAGCCCCAACACTGAAGCTTTCTTT. It yields the protein CASSPNTEAFF.

V gene TRBV19 combines with J gene TRBJ2-2; 10 nucleotides agree with TRBD1. CDR1 and CDR2 (germline): LNHDA, SQIVND (reference sequence). This CDR3 is built from 15 residues. Losses at the gene ends were 5 bases for V and 4 bases for J; bases not matched to a gene: 4. The CDR3 reads CASSPWTGGTGELFF. The CDR3 bases are TGTGCCAGTAGTCCATGGACAGGGGGCACCGGGGAGCTGTTTTTT. The entire variable domain, with the rest obtained from reference TRBV19 and TRBJ2-2, is as follows: DGGITQSPKYLFRKEGQNVTLSCEQNLNHDAMYWYRQDPGQGLRLIYYSQIVNDFQKGDIAEGYSVSREKKESFPLTVTSAQKNPTAFYLCASSPWTGGTGELFFGEGSRLTVL.

Notes on this clone: No DNA is shown, since the ends of the CDR3 on it are uncertain; the CDR3 is the one TCRdb lists. The CDR3 loop is CASSLFGSGYEQYF. The chain carries TRBV7-2 and TRBJ2-7; whether TRBD2, the table's D call, matches the DNA was not checked. CDR1 is SGHTA, CDR2 FQGNSA, per germline. 14 amino acids form the CDR3, both terminal residues included.

In its sample, this clone was seen once. V gene TRBV5-1 combines with J gene TRBJ1-2; TRBD1 matches 8 bases. CDR1 and CDR2 from the germline V gene are SGHRS and YFSETQ. Germline trimming cut 1 base from V and 8 bases from J; bases unmatched to any gene: 7. The CDR3 consists of 14 residues. Here the CDR3 DNA reads TGCGCCAGCAGCTTGCAGGGACAGGCAGGCGGCTACACCTTC. It encodes CASSLQGQAGGYTF. Together with reference TRBV5-1 and TRBJ1-2, the CDR3 gives the full variable domain: KAGVTQTPRYLIKTRGQQVTLSCSPISGHRSVSWYQQTPGQGLQFLFEYFSETQRNKGNFPGRFSGRQFSNSRSEMNVSTLELGDSALYLCASSLQGQAGGYTFGSGTRLTVV.

This clone was found once. V gene TRBV11-2 combines with J gene TRBJ1-1, with 8 nucleotides matching TRBD1. Germline CDR1 SGHAT, CDR2 FQNNGV. CDR3 length: 14 amino acids. With 5 bases clipped from V and 11 bases from J, the junction kept 13 bases outside the gene matches. The DNA for the CDR3 is TGTGCCAGCAGCCTACCCTCAGGGCACAGGGGGGCTTTCTTT. Amino acid sequence: CASSLPSGHRGAFF.

V gene TRBV29-1 combines with J gene TRBJ2-1, with D tentatively TRBD2 (5 bases). The CDR3 totals 15 residues. The germline V gene has CDR1 SQVTM and CDR2 ANQGSEA. The germline V and J ends were trimmed by 5 bases and 2 bases, with 16 bases remaining between them. The CDR3 region has the DNA TGCAGCGTTCACTTTGCGCCGAGGGCCTACAATGAGCAGTTCTTC. This codes for CSVHFAPRAYNEQFF.

This clone showed up just once. This sequence joins TRBV7-2 and TRBJ2-7; perhaps TRBD2 as D (6 bases). The CDR3 loop spans 14 amino acids. Trimming cost V 1 base and J 3 bases, with 10 bases left between them. The germline V gene encodes CDR1 SGHTA and CDR2 FQGNSA. Here the CDR3 DNA reads TGTGCCAGCAGCTTAGGGCGGGAAGTCTACGAGCAGTACTTC. Translated: CASSLGREVYEQYF.

This clone was counted only a few times. The gene calls are TRBV12-5 and TRBJ2-2; no clear D gene. Germline V lookup: CDR1 LGHNT, CDR2 FRNRAP. The V end was cut by 3 bases, the J end by 4 bases, with 12 bases between. The CDR3 is 15 residues long. The CDR3 loop is CASGLYSPSTGELFF. For the CDR3, the DNA is TGTGCTAGTGGTTTATACAGCCCGAGCACCGGGGAGCTGTTTTTT.

The chain uses TRBV5-4 and TRBJ1-5; D may be TRBD1 (5 bases). CDR3 length: 15 amino acids. With 3 bases removed from V and 5 bases from J, the gap between germline ends came to 15 bases. CDR1 is SGHNT, CDR2 YYREEE, per germline (reference sequence). The CDR3 DNA reads as TGTGCCAGCAGCTCGGAGAGGGGTCGGGATCAGCCCCAGCATTTT. Its translation is CASSSERGRDQPQHF.

This clone was picked up a small number of times. The chain employs TRBV4-2 and TRBJ1-2; maybe TRBD1 (5 bases). The CDR3 is made up of 14 amino acids. Trimming stripped 0 bases from V and 4 bases from J, with 9 bases between. The germline gives CDR1 LGHNA, CDR2 YNFKEQ. In DNA, the CDR3 is TGTGCCAGCAGCCAAGATGGGGGATCCTATGGCTACACCTTC. Encoded protein: CASSQDGGSYGYTF.

The rearrangement links TRBV19 to TRBJ1-5; 7 bases are shared with TRBD1. With V trimmed by 5 bases and J by 4 bases, 2 bases remained unmatched. The CDR3 is 13 residues long. Germline V gene lookup returns CDR1 LNHDA and CDR2 SQIVND (reference sequence). CDR3 bases: TGTGCCAGTAGTTCGGACAGGAATCAGCCCCAGCATTTT. Translating gives CASSSDRNQPQHF.

V gene TRBV6-1 combines with J gene TRBJ1-5, with D tentatively TRBD1 (5 bases). Trimming removed 2 bases at V and 5 bases at J, with 10 bases between. Looked up from germline, CDR1 is MNHNS and CDR2 is SASEGT. CDR3 size: 14 residues. The CDR3 loop reads CASSERGSDQPQHF. The CDR3 nucleotides read TGTGCCAGCAGTGAAAGGGGCAGTGATCAGCCCCAGCATTTT.

V is TRBV4-2 and J is TRBJ2-7; 7 bases map to TRBD1. Germline V gene lookup returns CDR1 LGHNA and CDR2 YNFKEQ. V lost 4 bases, J lost 2 bases, and 5 bases stayed unmatched. The CDR3 is 14 amino acids. CDR3 loop: CASSPRQGPYEQYF. The CDR3 DNA follows: TGTGCCAGCAGCCCCCGACAGGGCCCCTACGAGCAGTACTTC.

The chain combines TRBV7-2 with TRBJ1-1, with D perhaps TRBD1 (5 bases). The CDR3 covers 13 residues. Germline V gives CDR1 SGHTA, CDR2 FQGNSA. Between the trimmed V and J ends, which lost 3 bases and 4 bases, there was a span of 9 bases. The CDR3 protein is CASSLPRATEAFF. The DNA of the CDR3 is TGTGCCAGCAGCTTGCCCAGGGCCACTGAAGCTTTCTTT.